A single sample is the source of the 10 T cell receptor beta chains below, sequenced in a study of cytotoxic CD8 clonotypes in ibrutinib-treated CLL. Profiling relied on immunoSEQ multiplex PCR, and the TCRdb table lists in-frame clones only, not all of them. The table lists some 98,000 clones, more than 75% of them singletons. Material: PBMCs, obtained after 12 months of ibrutinib treatment. These receptors all stem from a human donor with chronic lymphocytic leukemia.

CDR3 sequence: CASSLRTGNNEQFF. The DNA of the CDR3 is TGTGCCAGCAGCCTCCGGACAGGCAACAATGAGCAGTTCTTC. This sequence joins TRBV5-4 and TRBJ2-1, with 7 bases fitting TRBD1. This CDR3 is built from 14 residues. Germline V gives CDR1 SGHNT, CDR2 YYREEE (reference sequence). After removal of 4 bases from V and 5 bases from J, the junction contained 6 bases not matched to a gene.

This clone was seen more than once but under ten times. This chain uses TRBV5-1 with TRBJ2-7, with TRBD1 identical over 9 bases. This CDR3 region has 15 residues. Per the germline V gene, CDR1 is SGHRS and CDR2 is YFSETQ. V lost 1 base to trimming and J lost 7 bases; unmatched junction nucleotides: 9. The CDR3 spells CASSLTTDRGREQYF. The CDR3 DNA reads TGCGCCAGCAGCTTGACCACGGACAGGGGAAGAGAGCAGTACTTC.

The rearrangement links TRBV11-3 to TRBJ2-7; a weak D match, TRBD1 (7 bases). V lost 5 bases and J 6 bases, leaving 14 bases between the germline ends. CDR3 length equals 13 residues. Germline V gives CDR1 SGHNT, CDR2 YENEEA. The CDR3 protein is CASSPDREVEQYF. CDR3 DNA sequence: TGTGCCAGCAGCCCCGACAGGGAGGTCGAGCAGTACTTC.

This chain uses TRBV7-2 with TRBJ2-7; D may be TRBD2 (5 bases). The germline CDR1 and CDR2 sequences are SGHTA and FQGNSA. V gave up 1 base and J gave up 5 bases, with 12 bases separating them. The CDR3 sequence is 14 residues long. The chain's CDR3 is CASSLVRGVDEQYF. The CDR3 DNA is TGTGCCAGCAGCTTAGTACGGGGAGTCGACGAGCAGTACTTC. The full variable domain, completed using reference TRBV7-2 and TRBJ2-7, is GAGVSQSPSNKVTEKGKDVELRCDPISGHTALYWYRQSLGQGLEFLIYFQGNSAPDKSGLPSDRFSAERTGGSVSTLTIQRTQQEDSAVYLCASSLVRGVDEQYFGPGTRLTVT.

J is TRBJ1-1 and V is TRBV7-2; no reliable D call. V dropped 5 bases and J dropped 1 base, with 14 bases sitting between them. The length of the CDR3 is 15 residues. Per the germline V gene, CDR1 is SGHTA and CDR2 is FQGNSA. The CDR3 spells CASSPVGSTNTEAFF. The CDR3 DNA reads TGTGCCAGCAGCCCGGTGGGGTCCACGAACACTGAAGCTTTCTTT.

The V call is TRBV15, the J call TRBJ2-1; no reliable D call. Deletions cut 0 bases from V and 7 bases from J, with 4 bases between. CDR1 and CDR2 (germline): LNHNV, YYDKDF (reference sequence). This CDR3 is 12 amino acids long. CDR3 amino acids: CATSREGNEQFF. The CDR3 nucleotides read TGTGCCACCAGCAGAGAGGGGAATGAGCAGTTCTTC.

The chain recombines TRBV7-2 with TRBJ1-2; D possibly corresponds to TRBD1 (6 bases). The CDR3 is made up of 15 amino acids. Per germline, CDR1 SGHTA and CDR2 FQGNSA. Trimming removed 5 bases from V and 9 bases from J, with 22 bases in between. The CDR3 DNA follows: TGTGCCAGCAGCGCCCCGGGACAAATAGTCGCAAGCTACACCTTC. Translating gives CASSAPGQIVASYTF.

J is TRBJ2-5 and V is TRBV19; perhaps TRBD2 as D (5 bases). Per the germline V gene, CDR1 is LNHDA and CDR2 is SQIVND (reference sequence). CDR3 size: 16 residues. Trimming cost V 6 bases and J 4 bases, with 21 bases left between them. The CDR3 region is CASSGVQTHRLETQYF. The DNA of the CDR3 is TGTGCCAGTAGCGGGGTTCAAACCCACCGGTTAGAGACCCAGTACTTC.

Many counts were recorded for this clone. V gene TRBV19 combines with J gene TRBJ2-2, with 10 bases fitting TRBD2. CDR3 size: 16 residues. Germline CDR1 LNHDA, CDR2 SQIVND (reference sequence). Trimming took 3 bases from V and 3 from J; bases not matched to a gene: 4. The CDR3 reads CASSMGAGGHTGELFF. For the CDR3, the DNA is TGTGCCAGTAGTATGGGAGCGGGGGGGCACACCGGGGAGCTGTTTTTT.

The chain employs TRBV14 and TRBJ2-3, with 9 bases that match TRBD2. There are 16 residues in the CDR3. V lost 1 base to trimming and J lost 0 bases; unmatched junction nucleotides: 2. Germline V gene data show CDR1 as SGHDN and CDR2 as FVKESK. The CDR3 nucleotides read TGTGCCAGCAGCCAAGGGAGCGGGGGGAGCACAGATACGCAGTATTTT. It yields the protein CASSQGSGGSTDTQYF.